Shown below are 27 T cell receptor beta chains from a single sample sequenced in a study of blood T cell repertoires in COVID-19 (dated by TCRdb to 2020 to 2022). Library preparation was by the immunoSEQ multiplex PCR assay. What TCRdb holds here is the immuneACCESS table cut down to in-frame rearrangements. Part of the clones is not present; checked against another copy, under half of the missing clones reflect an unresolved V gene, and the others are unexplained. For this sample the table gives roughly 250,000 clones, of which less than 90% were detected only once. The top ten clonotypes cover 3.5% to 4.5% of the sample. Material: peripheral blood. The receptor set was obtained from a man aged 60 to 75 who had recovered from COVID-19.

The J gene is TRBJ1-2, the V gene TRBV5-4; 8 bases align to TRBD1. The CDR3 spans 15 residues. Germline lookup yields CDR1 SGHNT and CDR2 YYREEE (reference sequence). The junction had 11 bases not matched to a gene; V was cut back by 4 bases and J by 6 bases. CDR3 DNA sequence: TGTGCCAGCAGCCCTGACAGGGGTCGCGATAATGGCTACACCTTC. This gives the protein CASSPDRGRDNGYTF.

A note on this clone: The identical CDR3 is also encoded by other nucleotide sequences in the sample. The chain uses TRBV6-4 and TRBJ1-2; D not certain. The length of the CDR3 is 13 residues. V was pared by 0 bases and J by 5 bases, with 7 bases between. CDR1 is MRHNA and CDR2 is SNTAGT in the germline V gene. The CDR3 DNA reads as TGTGCCAGCAGTGACTCGGGCAGATATGGCTACACCTTC. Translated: CASSDSGRYGYTF.

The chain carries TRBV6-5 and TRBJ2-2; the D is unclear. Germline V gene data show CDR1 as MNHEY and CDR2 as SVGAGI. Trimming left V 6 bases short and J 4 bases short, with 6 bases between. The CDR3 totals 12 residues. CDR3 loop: CASRISTGELFF. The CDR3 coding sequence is TGTGCCAGCAGGATCAGCACCGGGGAGCTGTTTTTT.

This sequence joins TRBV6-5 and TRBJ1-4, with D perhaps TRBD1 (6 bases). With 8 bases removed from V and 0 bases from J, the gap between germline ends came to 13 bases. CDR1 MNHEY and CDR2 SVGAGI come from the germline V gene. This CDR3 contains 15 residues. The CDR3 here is CASGNGGATNEKLFF. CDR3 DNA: TGTGCCAGCGGAAATGGGGGCGCAACTAATGAAAAACTGTTTTTT.

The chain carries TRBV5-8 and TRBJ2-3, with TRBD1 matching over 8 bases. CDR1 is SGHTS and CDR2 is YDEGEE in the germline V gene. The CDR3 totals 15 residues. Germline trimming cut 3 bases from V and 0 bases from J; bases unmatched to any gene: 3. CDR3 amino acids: CASSWGQASTDTQYF. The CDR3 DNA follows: TGTGCCAGCAGCTGGGGACAGGCTAGCACAGATACGCAGTATTTT.

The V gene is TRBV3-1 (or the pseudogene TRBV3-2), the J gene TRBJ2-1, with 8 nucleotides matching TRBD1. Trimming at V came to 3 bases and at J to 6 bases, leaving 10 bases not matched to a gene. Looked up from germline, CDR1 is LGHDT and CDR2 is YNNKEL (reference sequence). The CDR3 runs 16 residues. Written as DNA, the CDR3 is TGTGCCAGCAGCCATATGGGGACAGGTCCCCGCAATGAGCAGTTCTTC. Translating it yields CASSHMGTGPRNEQFF.

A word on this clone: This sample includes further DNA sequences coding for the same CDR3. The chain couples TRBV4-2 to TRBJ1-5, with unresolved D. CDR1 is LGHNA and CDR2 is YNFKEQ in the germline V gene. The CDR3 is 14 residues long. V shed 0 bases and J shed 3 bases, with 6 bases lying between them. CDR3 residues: CASSQDRSNQPQHF. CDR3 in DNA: TGTGCCAGCAGCCAAGACAGGTCCAATCAGCCCCAGCATTTT.

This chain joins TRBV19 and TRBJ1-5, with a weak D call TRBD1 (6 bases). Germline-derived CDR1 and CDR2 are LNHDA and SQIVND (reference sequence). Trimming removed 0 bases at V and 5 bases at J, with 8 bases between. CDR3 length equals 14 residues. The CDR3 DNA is TGTGCCAGTAGTATAGATCAGGGGTATCAGCCCCAGCATTTT. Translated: CASSIDQGYQPQHF.

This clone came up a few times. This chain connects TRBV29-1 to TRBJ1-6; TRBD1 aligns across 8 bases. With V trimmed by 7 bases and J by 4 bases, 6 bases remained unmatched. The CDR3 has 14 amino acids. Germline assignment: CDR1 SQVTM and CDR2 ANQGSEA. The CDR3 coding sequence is TGCAGCGCCCAAACAGGGGGATATAATTCACCCCTCCACTTT. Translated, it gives CSAQTGGYNSPLHF.

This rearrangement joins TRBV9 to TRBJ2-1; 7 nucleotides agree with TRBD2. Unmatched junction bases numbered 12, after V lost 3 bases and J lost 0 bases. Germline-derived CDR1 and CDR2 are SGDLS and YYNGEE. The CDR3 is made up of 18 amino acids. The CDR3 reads CASSAARGGASSYNEQFF. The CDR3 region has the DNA TGTGCCAGCAGCGCAGCTCGGGGAGGGGCGAGCTCCTACAATGAGCAGTTCTTC.

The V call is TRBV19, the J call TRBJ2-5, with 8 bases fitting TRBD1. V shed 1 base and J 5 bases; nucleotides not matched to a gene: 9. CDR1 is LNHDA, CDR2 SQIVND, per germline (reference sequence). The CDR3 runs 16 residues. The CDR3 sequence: CASSIAGAGGMETQYF. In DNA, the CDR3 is TGTGCCAGTAGTATAGCGGGGGCAGGGGGCATGGAGACCCAGTACTTC.

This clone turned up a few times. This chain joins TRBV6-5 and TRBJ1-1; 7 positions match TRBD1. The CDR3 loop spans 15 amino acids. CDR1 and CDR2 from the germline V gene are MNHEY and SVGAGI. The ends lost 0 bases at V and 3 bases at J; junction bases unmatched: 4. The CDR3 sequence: CASSYSLGQHTEAFF. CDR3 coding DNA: TGTGCCAGCAGTTACTCGCTGGGACAGCACACTGAAGCTTTCTTT.

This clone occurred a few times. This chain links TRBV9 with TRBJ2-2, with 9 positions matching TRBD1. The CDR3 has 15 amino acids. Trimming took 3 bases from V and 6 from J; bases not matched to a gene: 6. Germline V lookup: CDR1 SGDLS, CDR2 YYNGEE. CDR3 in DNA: TGTGCCAGCAGCGAGCTACAGGGGGCGCCCGGGGAGCTGTTTTTT. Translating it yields CASSELQGAPGELFF. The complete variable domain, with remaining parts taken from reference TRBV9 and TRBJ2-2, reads DSGVTQTPKHLITATGQRVTLRCSPRSGDLSVYWYQQSLDQGLQFLIQYYNGEERAKGNILERFSAQQFPDLHSELNLSSLELGDSALYFCASSELQGAPGELFFGEGSRLTVL.

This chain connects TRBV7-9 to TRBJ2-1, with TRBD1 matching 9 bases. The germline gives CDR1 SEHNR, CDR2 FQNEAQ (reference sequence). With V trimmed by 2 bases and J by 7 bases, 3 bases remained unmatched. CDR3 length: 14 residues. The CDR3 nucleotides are TGTGCCAGCAGCTTACTGACAGGGGGGAATGAGCAGTTCTTC. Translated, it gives CASSLLTGGNEQFF.

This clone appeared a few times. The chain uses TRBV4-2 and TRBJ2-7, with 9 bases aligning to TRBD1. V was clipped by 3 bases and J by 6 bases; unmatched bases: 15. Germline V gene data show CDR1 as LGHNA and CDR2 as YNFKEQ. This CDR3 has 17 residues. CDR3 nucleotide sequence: TGTGCCAGCAGCCACATACCTGCCGGGACAGGGTCTATCGAGCAGTACTTC. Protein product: CASSHIPAGTGSIEQYF.

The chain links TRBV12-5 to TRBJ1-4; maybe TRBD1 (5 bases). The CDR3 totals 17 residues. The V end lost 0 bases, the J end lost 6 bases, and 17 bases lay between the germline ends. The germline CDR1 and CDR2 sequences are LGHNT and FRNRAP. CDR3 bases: TGTGCTAGTGGTTTGGTACAAAGCTGCAGGGTCTATGAAAAACTGTTTTTT. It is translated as CASGLVQSCRVYEKLFF.

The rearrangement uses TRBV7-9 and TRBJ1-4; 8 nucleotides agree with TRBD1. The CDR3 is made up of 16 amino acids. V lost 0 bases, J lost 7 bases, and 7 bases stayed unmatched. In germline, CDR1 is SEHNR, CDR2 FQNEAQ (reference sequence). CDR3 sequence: CASSLANAGGREKLFF. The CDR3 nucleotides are TGTGCCAGCAGCTTAGCGAATGCAGGGGGCCGTGAAAAACTGTTTTTT.

The CDR3: CASSMKRAGYEQYF. The CDR3 DNA reads as TGTGCCAGTAGTATGAAGCGAGCGGGTTACGAGCAGTACTTC. V usage is TRBV19 and J usage is TRBJ2-7, with a possible D match to TRBD2 (6 bases). Between the trimmed V and J ends, which lost 3 bases and 4 bases, there was a span of 13 bases. This CDR3 comprises 14 residues. Germline CDR1 and CDR2: LNHDA and SQIVND (reference sequence).

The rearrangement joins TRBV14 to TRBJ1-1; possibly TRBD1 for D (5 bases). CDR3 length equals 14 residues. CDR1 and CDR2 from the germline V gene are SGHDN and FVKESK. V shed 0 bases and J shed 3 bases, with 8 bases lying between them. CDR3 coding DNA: TGTGCCAGCAGCCAAGAGGGGGGACACACTGAAGCTTTCTTT. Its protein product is CASSQEGGHTEAFF. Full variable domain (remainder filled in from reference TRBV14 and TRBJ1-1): EAGVTQFPSHSVIEKGQTVTLRCDPISGHDNLYWYRRVMGKEIKFLLHFVKESKQDESGMPNNRFLAERTGGTYSTLKVQPAELEDSGVYFCASSQEGGHTEAFFGQGTRLTVV.

In nucleotides, the CDR3 is TGTGCCAGCAGCCGGGGTTATGGCTACACCTTC. Encoded protein: CASSRGYGYTF. This chain uses TRBV25-1 with TRBJ1-2; D is ambiguous. V was cut by 6 bases and J by 5 bases, with 7 bases left in between. From germline, CDR1 is MGHDK and CDR2 SYGVNS. The CDR3 length is 11 residues.

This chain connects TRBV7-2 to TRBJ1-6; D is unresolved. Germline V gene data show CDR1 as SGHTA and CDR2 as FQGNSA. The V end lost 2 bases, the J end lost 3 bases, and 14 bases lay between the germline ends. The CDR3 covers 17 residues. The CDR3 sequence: CASSLMAFSDYNSPLHF. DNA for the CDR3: TGTGCCAGCAGCTTAATGGCTTTTTCAGACTATAATTCACCCCTCCACTTT.

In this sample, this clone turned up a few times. The CDR3 is CASSLRGTDTQYF. The CDR3 DNA reads as TGTGCCAGCAGTCTGAGGGGCACAGATACGCAGTATTTT. The chain carries TRBV2 and TRBJ2-3; perhaps TRBD2 as D (5 bases). The CDR3 loop spans 13 amino acids. Per germline, CDR1 SNHLY and CDR2 FYNNEI. Trimming stripped 5 bases from V and 1 base from J, with 7 bases between.

CDR3 loop: CASSATGGNSPLHF. CDR3 sequence (DNA): TGTGCCAGCAGTGCGACAGGGGGGAATTCACCCCTCCACTTT. The rearrangement uses TRBV6-2 or TRBV6-3 and TRBJ1-6; TRBD1 agrees at 9 bases. This CDR3 spans 14 amino acids. Germline V gives CDR1 MNHEY, CDR2 SVGEGT. The J segment lost 7 bases and the V segment lost 5 bases, leaving 3 bases of the junction unmatched.

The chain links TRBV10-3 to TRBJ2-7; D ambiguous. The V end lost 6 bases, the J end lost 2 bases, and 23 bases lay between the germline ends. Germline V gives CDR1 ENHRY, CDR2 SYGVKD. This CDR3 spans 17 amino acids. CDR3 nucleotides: TGTGCCATCAGCGGCAGCCCCTCCGATCGCGGCCCCTACGAGCAGTACTTC. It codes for CAISGSPSDRGPYEQYF.

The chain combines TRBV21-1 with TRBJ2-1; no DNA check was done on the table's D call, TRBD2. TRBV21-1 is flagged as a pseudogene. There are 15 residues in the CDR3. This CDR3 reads CASSKPSGGIDEQFF. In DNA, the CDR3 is TGTGCCAGCAGCAAACCTAGCGGGGGGATAGATGAGCAGTTCTTC.

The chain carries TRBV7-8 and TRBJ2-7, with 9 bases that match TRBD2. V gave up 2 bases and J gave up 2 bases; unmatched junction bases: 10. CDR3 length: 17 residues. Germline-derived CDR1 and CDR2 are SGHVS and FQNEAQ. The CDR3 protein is CASSLMIRLAGPYEQYF. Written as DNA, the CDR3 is TGTGCCAGCAGCTTAATGATTAGGCTAGCGGGACCCTACGAGCAGTACTTC.

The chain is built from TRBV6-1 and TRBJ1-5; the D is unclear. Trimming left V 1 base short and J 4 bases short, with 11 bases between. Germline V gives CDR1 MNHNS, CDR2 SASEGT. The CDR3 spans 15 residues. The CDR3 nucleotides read TGTGCCAGCAGTGAAGTAGGAGGCGGAAATCAGCCCCAGCATTTT. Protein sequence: CASSEVGGGNQPQHF.